This entry features one T cell receptor beta chain sequence. As handled by the study authors: Scientists estimated how many nucleated cells there were by amplifying reference gene primers. TCRdb keeps only in-frame clones here, not all; method: immunoSEQ multiplex PCR. The V and J calls and the clone size are those of that table, but D and trimming were determined from the DNA. The table has 190,000 or so clones, around 78% seen once. The sample comes from a study of blood T cell repertoires in COVID-19. The overall study: The study drew acute and convalescent COVID-19 samples from the United States, Italy and Spain. In each case, the material was cDNA or gDNA derived from T cells, B-cell-depleted T cells, or PBMCs.

Unmatched junction bases numbered 7, after V lost 0 bases and J lost 2 bases. CDR1 and CDR2 from the germline V gene are SGHRS and YFSETQ. This CDR3 comprises 16 residues. Sequenced input: peripheral blood. The TCR was taken from a woman of 80 years or more with active or convalescent COVID-19. The chain couples TRBV5-1 to TRBJ2-5, with TRBD1 identical over 7 bases. The CDR3 DNA is TGCGCCAGCAGCTTGGATCCAGGGGGTGAGCAAGAGACCCAGTACTTC. Translated: CASSLDPGGEQETQYF.